This is a list of T cell receptor beta chains from one sample in a study of vaccination effects on CD4 cells after COVID-19. Measured with immunoSEQ multiplex PCR; TCRdb has only the in-frame clones, and not every one. The sample has 15,000 to 20,000 clones, 76% seen once. No antigens are known for them. Sequenced material: CD4+ T cells from PBMCs cultured with SARS-CoV-2 spike peptides, taken after COVID-19 vaccination. Receptor source: a human donor who had a prior SARS-CoV-2 infection. The CDR3 runs from the conserved cysteine through the conserved F or W. The D gene is left open where the match is weak. Clone sizes are given selectively: once, few, many, or a class where the clone is expanded.

>TRBV7-9|.|once|TRBJ1-4
TGTGCCAGCAGCTTGAGGGGGACTAATGAAAAACTGTTTTTT
CASSLRGTNEKLFF
>TRBV5-4|.|.|TRBJ1-2
TGTGCCAGCAGCTCTAACACCGAACCCAGTGGCTACACCTTC
CASSSNTEPSGYTF
>TRBV7-9|TRBD1|once|TRBJ1-4
TGTGCCAGCAGCTTGGGGACAGGGCTCGAAAAACTGTTTTTT
CASSLGTGLEKLFF
>TRBV5-1|TRBD1|.|TRBJ2-7
TGCGCCAGCTCACCCCAGGGACAGGGTTCCTACGAGCAGTACTTC
CASSPQGQGSYEQYF
>TRBV7-9|TRBD1|.|TRBJ2-7
TGTGCCAGCAGCCTCCGACAGGGCGAGGATGAGCAGTACTTC
CASSLRQGEDEQYF
>TRBV30|TRBD2|.|TRBJ2-1
TGTGCCTGGAGTAGGCTAGCGGGGTACTACAATGAGCAGTTCTTC
CAWSRLAGYYNEQFF
>TRBV6-5|.|.|TRBJ1-2
TGTGCCAGCAGTTACTCGATGGGGCCCTATGGCTACACCTTC
CASSYSMGPYGYTF
>TRBV4-1|TRBD1|.|TRBJ1-3
TGCGCCAGCAGCCAAGACAGGGGGCGGTTGGCTGGAAACACCATATATTTT
CASSQDRGRLAGNTIYF
>TRBV28|.|.|TRBJ2-7
TGTGCCAGCAGAAGACCGGAGGGCCTAGGCGAGCAGTACTTC
CASRRPEGLGEQYF
>TRBV10-3|.|few|TRBJ1-3
TGTGCCATCAGTCTGGTGTGGAAGGGGAGCTCTGGAAACACCATATATTTT
CAISLVWKGSSGNTIYF
>TRBV6-2/TRBV6-3|TRBD1|.|TRBJ1-5
TGTGCCAGCAGTACCTACCCAGGGGGGGCGGACAATCAGCCCCAGCATTTT
CASSTYPGGADNQPQHF
>TRBV10-3|.|.|TRBJ2-5
TGTGCCATCAGTGATTTAGAGACCCAGTACTTC
CAISDLETQYF
>TRBV28|.|once|TRBJ1-2
TGTGCCAGCTGGGCCCCGGGGTTTAGGCGTAACTATGGCTACACCTTC
CASWAPGFRRNYGYTF
>TRBV12-3/TRBV12-4|.|.|TRBJ2-3
TGTGCCAGCACTCTTAGCACAGATACGCAGTATTTT
CASTLSTDTQYF
>TRBV6-5|.|.|TRBJ2-7
TGTGCCACCATCGGTCGGATTTCCTCTCCCTACGAGCAGTACTTC
CATIGRISSPYEQYF
>TRBV7-2|.|.|TRBJ1-2
TGTGCCAGCAGCTTAGAGCAGAACTATGGCTACACCTTC
CASSLEQNYGYTF
>TRBV6-6|.|.|TRBJ2-2
TGTGCCAGCGGTAGGGCGAACACCGGGGAGCTGTTTTTT
CASGRANTGELFF
>TRBV6-2/TRBV6-3|.|.|TRBJ1-1
TGTGCCAGCAGTACCGGGGGAGAGTGGGCTTTCTTT
CASSTGGEWAFF
>TRBV6-5|.|.|TRBJ2-7
TGTGCCAGCACGGATAACAGGGACTACGAGCAGTACTTC
CASTDNRDYEQYF
>TRBV4-3|TRBD2|.|TRBJ2-3
TGCGCCAGCAGCCAAGACGGGGGGGGCGCTGGCACAGATACGCAGTATTTT
CASSQDGGGAGTDTQYF
>TRBV10-3|TRBD2|.|TRBJ2-2
TGTGCCACTTCGGCCCTAGCGGGGGTAGACACCGGGGAGCTGTTTTTT
CATSALAGVDTGELFF
>TRBV10-1|.|.|TRBJ2-3
TGCGCCAGCAGTGAGTCACAGACAGCCCACACAGATACGCAGTATTTT
CASSESQTAHTDTQYF
>TRBV4-3|.|.|TRBJ2-6
TGCGCCAGCAGCCAAGCTGTATACTCTGGGGCCAACGTCCTGACTTTC
CASSQAVYSGANVLTF
>TRBV21-1|.|.|TRBJ2-7
TGTGCCAGCAGGGAAATAGCGGGAGGGCCTAACGAGCAGTACTTC
CASREIAGGPNEQYF
>TRBV7-9|TRBD2|few|TRBJ2-1
TGTGCCAGCAGCTCACGACTAGCTTTCCATGAGCAGTTCTTC
CASSSRLAFHEQFF
>TRBV3-1/TRBV3-2|TRBD2|.|TRBJ2-3
TGTGCCAGCAGCCAAGATCTTAAATGGTCTAGCGGAACAGATACGCAGTATTTT
CASSQDLKWSSGTDTQYF
>TRBV19|TRBD1|.|TRBJ1-3
TGTGCCAGTAGTTCCAGACAGGGGGTTTCTGGAAACACCATATATTTT
CASSSRQGVSGNTIYF
>TRBV6-5|.|.|TRBJ1-6
TGTGCCAGTGCCGGGACACGGAATTCACCCCTCCACTTT
CASAGTRNSPLHF
>TRBV4-1|.|.|TRBJ1-2
TGCGCCAGCAGCCAAGATCGGGGGACACTGGGAAGTGGCTACACCTTC
CASSQDRGTLGSGYTF
>TRBV7-7|TRBD1|.|TRBJ2-2
TGTGCTAGCAGCCCGCGGACAGGGGATACCGGGGAGCTGTTTTTT
CASSPRTGDTGELFF
>TRBV7-8|.|.|TRBJ2-1
TGTGCCAGCAGTATGGAGTTTCACTCCTACAATGAGCAGTTCTTC
CASSMEFHSYNEQFF
>TRBV9|.|once|TRBJ2-6
TGTGCCAGCAGCGTCATTGGGGCCAACGTCCTGACTTTC
CASSVIGANVLTF
>TRBV7-2|.|.|TRBJ2-1
TGTGCCAGCAGCGCCAACACCGGCAAAGCATACAATGAGCAGTTCTTC
CASSANTGKAYNEQFF
>TRBV7-9|.|.|TRBJ2-1
TGTGCCAGCAGCCTGTCCGGGACAACCAATGAGCAGTTCTTC
CASSLSGTTNEQFF
>TRBV12-3/TRBV12-4|TRBD1|.|TRBJ2-7
TGTGCCAGCAGTTTGGCCGACAGGGTCGAGCAGTACTTC
CASSLADRVEQYF
>TRBV7-8|.|.|TRBJ2-3
TGTGCCAGCAGCTTAAAACGGACTATCTTGACAGATACGCAGTATTTT
CASSLKRTILTDTQYF
>TRBV5-6|TRBD1|.|TRBJ2-7
TGTGCCAGCAGCTTTGGACAGGGCAGAAGGTACGAGCAGTACTTC
CASSFGQGRRYEQYF
>TRBV5-1|TRBD2|.|TRBJ2-1
TGCGCCAGCAGCGCGGGGACTAGCAGTTACAATGAGCAGTTCTTC
CASSAGTSSYNEQFF
>TRBV6-2/TRBV6-3|.|.|TRBJ2-6
TGTGCCAGCAGTACCCGGGGACGAAACTCTGGGGCCAACGTCCTGACTTTC
CASSTRGRNSGANVLTF
>TRBV21-1|.|.|TRBJ1-5
TGTGCCAGCAGCTCACTCGTCAGTTTGGGTCAGCCCCAGCATTTT
CASSSLVSLGQPQHF
>TRBV18|.|.|TRBJ2-1
TGTGCCAGCTCACCTACCGGGGCCGGCATTAATGAGCAGTTCTTC
CASSPTGAGINEQFF
>TRBV7-2|TRBD1|.|TRBJ1-2
TGTGCCAGCAGCTTTACAGGGGATCTTGGCTACACCTTC
CASSFTGDLGYTF
>TRBV2|.|few|TRBJ1-3
TGTGCCAGCAGGACCATGGGATGGAACACCATATATTTT
CASRTMGWNTIYF
>TRBV5-1|.|.|TRBJ2-7
TGCGCCAGCAGCCTCCTGCGGCAGGATGAAGACGAGCAGTACTTC
CASSLLRQDEDEQYF
>TRBV21-1|.|.|TRBJ2-1
TGTGCCAGCAGCAAACCGGTTATACAGGGAGGACGGAATGAGCAGTTCTTC
CASSKPVIQGGRNEQFF
>TRBV10-3|TRBD1|.|TRBJ1-5
TGTGCCATCAGTGAAGGGACAGGGGTTAGCAATCAGCCCCAGCATTTT
CAISEGTGVSNQPQHF
>TRBV5-1|TRBD2|.|TRBJ2-3
TGCGCCAGCAGCAGCACTAGCGGGGGGCGGGATACGCAGTATTTT
CASSSTSGGRDTQYF
>TRBV30|.|.|TRBJ2-5
TGTGCCTGGAGTGTAGGGCCAGCCCAAGAGACCCAGTACTTC
CAWSVGPAQETQYF
>TRBV19|.|.|TRBJ1-5
TGTGCCAGTAGTATAGTGGAGAACAATCAGCCCCAGCATTTT
CASSIVENNQPQHF
>TRBV7-8|.|.|TRBJ1-5
TGTGCCAGCAGCTTAGACAGGGCCGCGGGGCCCCAGCATTTT
CASSLDRAAGPQHF
>TRBV6-6|.|.|TRBJ1-5
TGTGCCAGCACCAGCAGCAATCAGCCCCAGCATTTT
CASTSSNQPQHF
>TRBV7-2|.|.|TRBJ1-5
TGTGCCAGCAGCCCCGTGATGGGGCACGGTCAGCCCCAGCATTTT
CASSPVMGHGQPQHF
>TRBV19|.|.|TRBJ1-4
TGTGCCCCTAGCCAGTATGGTCGGGTTGACGCAACTAATGAAAAACTGTTTTTT
CAPSQYGRVDATNEKLFF
>TRBV24-1|TRBD2|.|TRBJ2-3
TGTGCCACCAGTGAATACGGACTAGCGGGAGATACAGATACGCAGTATTTT
CATSEYGLAGDTDTQYF
>TRBV6-1|.|.|TRBJ2-7
TGTGCCAGCAGTGAAGCCTCGAGCCTCGCCTACGAGCAGTACTTC
CASSEASSLAYEQYF
>TRBV6-5|TRBD2|medium-sized|TRBJ2-2
TGTGCCAGCAGTTCCAGACTAGCGGGCTACACCGGGGAGCTGTTTTTT
CASSSRLAGYTGELFF
>TRBV9|TRBD1|.|TRBJ2-7
TGTGCCAGCAGCGCATCCGGGACAGGGATTTACGAGCAGTACTTC
CASSASGTGIYEQYF
>TRBV28|.|few|TRBJ1-3
TGTGCCAGCGTACTAGGACGGCCTGGAAACACCATATATTTT
CASVLGRPGNTIYF
>TRBV11-2|.|.|TRBJ2-1
TGTGCCAGCAGCTTGGGGGCTGAGCAGTTCTTC
CASSLGAEQFF
>TRBV7-9|TRBD2|few|TRBJ2-1
TGTGCCAGCAGCTCGAGCGGGGCCTACAATGAGCAGTTCTTC
CASSSSGAYNEQFF